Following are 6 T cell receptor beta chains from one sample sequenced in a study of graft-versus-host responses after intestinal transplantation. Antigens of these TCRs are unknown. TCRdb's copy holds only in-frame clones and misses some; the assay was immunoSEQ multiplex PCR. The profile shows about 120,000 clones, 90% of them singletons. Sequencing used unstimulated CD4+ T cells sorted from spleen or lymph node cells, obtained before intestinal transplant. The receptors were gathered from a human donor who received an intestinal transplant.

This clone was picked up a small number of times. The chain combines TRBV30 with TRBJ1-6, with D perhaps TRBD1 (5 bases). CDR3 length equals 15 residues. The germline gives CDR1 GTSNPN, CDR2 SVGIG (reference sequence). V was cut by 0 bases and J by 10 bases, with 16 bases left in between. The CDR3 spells CAWSVLAGRDSPLHF. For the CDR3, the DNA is TGTGCCTGGAGTGTTCTAGCAGGGCGGGACTCACCCCTCCACTTT.

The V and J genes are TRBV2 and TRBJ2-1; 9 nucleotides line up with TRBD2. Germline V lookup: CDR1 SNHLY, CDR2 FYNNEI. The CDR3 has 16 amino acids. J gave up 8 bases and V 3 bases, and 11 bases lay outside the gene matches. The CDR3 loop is CASSELGREGQDEQFF. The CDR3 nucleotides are TGTGCCAGCAGTGAGTTAGGGCGGGAGGGCCAGGATGAGCAGTTCTTC.

The chain's CDR3 is CASKRTPFNDEQFF. The CDR3 DNA is TGCGCCAGCAAGCGGACTCCCTTCAACGATGAGCAGTTCTTC. The rearrangement joins TRBV5-1 to TRBJ2-1; perhaps TRBD2 as D (5 bases). From germline, CDR1 is SGHRS and CDR2 YFSETQ. Trimming removed 6 bases at V and 8 bases at J, with 18 bases between. This CDR3 has 14 residues.

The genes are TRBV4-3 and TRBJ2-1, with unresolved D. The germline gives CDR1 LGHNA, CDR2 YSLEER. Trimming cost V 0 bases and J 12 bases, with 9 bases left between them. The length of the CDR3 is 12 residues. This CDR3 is CASSQDGSRQFF. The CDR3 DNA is TGCGCCAGCAGCCAAGATGGTTCCAGGCAGTTCTTC.

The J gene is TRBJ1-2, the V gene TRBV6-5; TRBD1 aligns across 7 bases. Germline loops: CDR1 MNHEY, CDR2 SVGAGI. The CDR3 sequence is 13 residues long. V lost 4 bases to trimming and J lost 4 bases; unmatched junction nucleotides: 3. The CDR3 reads CASSLGQPYGYTF. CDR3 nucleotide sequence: TGTGCCAGCAGTTTGGGACAGCCCTATGGCTACACCTTC.

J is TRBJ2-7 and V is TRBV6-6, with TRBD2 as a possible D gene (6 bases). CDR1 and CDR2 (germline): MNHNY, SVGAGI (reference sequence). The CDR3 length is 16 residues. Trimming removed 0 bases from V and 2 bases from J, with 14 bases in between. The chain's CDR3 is CASSYSRQGGTYEQYF. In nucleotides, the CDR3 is TGTGCCAGCAGTTACTCTCGGCAGGGAGGAACCTACGAGCAGTACTTC.